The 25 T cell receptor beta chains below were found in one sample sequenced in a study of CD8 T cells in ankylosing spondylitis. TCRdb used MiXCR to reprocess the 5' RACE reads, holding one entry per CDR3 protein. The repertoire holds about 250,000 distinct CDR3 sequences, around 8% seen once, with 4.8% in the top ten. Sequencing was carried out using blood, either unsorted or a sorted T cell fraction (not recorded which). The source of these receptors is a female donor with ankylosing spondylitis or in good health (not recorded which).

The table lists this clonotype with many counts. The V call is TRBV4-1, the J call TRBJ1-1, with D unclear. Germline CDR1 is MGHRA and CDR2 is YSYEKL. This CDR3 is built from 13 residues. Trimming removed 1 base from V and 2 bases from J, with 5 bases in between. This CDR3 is CASSQVGNTEAFF. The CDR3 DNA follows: TGCGCCAGCAGCCAAGTGGGCAACACTGAAGCTTTCTTT.

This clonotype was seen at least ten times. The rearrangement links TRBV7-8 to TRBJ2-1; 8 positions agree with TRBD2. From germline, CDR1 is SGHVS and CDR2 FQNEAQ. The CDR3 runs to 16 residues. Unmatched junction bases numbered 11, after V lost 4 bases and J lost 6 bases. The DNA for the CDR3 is TGTGCCAGCAGCTCCCGCCGGGCCGGGACTAGCAATGAGCAGTTCTTC. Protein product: CASSSRRAGTSNEQFF.

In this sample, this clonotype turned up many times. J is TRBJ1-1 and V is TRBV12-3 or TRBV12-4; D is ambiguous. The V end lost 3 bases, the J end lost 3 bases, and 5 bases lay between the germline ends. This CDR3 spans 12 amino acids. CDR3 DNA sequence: TGTGCCAGCAGTTTCCAGTACACTGAAGCTTTCTTT. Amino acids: CASSFQYTEAFF.

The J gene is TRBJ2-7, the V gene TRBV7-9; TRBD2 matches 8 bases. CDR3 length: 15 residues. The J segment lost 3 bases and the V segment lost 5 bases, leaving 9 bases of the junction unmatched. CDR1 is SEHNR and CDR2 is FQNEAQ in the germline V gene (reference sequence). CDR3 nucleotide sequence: TGTGCCAGCAGCCTTAAGCGGGAGTGGGGCTACGAGCAGTACTTC. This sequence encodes CASSLKREWGYEQYF.

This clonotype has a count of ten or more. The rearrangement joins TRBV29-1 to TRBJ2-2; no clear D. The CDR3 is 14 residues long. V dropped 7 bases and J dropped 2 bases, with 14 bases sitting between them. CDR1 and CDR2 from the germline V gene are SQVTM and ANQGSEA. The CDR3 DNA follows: TGCAGCGCACTTACGGGCATAAACACCGGGGAGCTGTTTTTT. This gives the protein CSALTGINTGELFF.

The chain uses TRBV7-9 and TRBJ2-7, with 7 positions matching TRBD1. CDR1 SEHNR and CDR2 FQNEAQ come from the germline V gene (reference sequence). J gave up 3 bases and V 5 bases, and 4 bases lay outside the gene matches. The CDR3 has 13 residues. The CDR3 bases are TGTGCCAGCAGCCCTGGACAGGTCTACGAGCAGTACTTC. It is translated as CASSPGQVYEQYF.

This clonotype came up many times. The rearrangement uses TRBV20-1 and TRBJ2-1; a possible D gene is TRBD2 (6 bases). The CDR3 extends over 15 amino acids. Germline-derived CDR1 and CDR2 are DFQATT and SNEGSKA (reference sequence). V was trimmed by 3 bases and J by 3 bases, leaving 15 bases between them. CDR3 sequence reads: CSARAPIADYNEQFF. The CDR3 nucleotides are TGCAGTGCTAGGGCCCCCATAGCGGACTACAATGAGCAGTTCTTC.

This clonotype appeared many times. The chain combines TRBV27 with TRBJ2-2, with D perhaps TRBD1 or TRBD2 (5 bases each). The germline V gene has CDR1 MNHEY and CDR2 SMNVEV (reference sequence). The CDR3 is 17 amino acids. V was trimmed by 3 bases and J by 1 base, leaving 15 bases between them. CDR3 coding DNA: TGTGCCAGCAGTTTCTGGTCCGGGACCAGGAACACCGGGGAGCTGTTTTTT. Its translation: CASSFWSGTRNTGELFF.

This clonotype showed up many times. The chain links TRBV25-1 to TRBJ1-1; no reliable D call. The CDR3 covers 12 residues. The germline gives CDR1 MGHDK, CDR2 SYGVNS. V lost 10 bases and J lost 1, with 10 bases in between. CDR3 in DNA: TGTGCCACCGCCCATTCGAACACTGAAGCTTTCTTT. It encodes CATAHSNTEAFF.

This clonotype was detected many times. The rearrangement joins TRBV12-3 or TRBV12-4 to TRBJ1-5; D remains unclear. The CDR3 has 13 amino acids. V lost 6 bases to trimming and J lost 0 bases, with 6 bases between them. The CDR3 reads CASSADSNQPQHF. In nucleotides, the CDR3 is TGTGCCAGCAGCGCAGATAGCAATCAGCCCCAGCATTTT.

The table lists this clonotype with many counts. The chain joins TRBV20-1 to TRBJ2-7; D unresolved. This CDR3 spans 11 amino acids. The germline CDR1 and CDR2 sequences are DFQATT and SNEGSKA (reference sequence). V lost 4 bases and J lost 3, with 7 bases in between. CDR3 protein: CSATKSYEQYF. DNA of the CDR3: TGCAGTGCTACAAAGAGCTACGAGCAGTACTTC.

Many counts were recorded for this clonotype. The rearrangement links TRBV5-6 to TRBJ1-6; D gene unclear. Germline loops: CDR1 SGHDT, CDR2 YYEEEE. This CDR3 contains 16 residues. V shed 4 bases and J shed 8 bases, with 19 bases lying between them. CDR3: CASSAPGRSGDSPLHF. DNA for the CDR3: TGTGCCAGCAGCGCCCCCGGACGGTCTGGGGATTCACCCCTCCACTTT.

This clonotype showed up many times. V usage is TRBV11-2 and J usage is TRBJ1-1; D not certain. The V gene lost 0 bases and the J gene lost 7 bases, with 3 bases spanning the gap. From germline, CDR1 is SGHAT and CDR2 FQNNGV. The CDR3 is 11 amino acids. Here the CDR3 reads CASSLEIEAFF. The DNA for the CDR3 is TGTGCCAGCAGCTTAGAAATTGAAGCTTTCTTT.

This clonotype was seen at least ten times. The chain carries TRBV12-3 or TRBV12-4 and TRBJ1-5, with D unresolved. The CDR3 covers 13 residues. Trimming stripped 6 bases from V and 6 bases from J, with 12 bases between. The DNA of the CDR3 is TGTGCCAGCAGACCTCTCGACGGTCAGCCCCAGCATTTT. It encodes CASRPLDGQPQHF.

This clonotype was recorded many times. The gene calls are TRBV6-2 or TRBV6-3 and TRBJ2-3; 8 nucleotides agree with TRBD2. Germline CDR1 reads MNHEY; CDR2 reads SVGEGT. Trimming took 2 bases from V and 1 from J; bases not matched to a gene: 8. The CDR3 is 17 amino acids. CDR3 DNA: TGTGCCAGCAGTTACGGGAGCGGGAGAGCTGGCACAGATACGCAGTATTTT. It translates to CASSYGSGRAGTDTQYF.

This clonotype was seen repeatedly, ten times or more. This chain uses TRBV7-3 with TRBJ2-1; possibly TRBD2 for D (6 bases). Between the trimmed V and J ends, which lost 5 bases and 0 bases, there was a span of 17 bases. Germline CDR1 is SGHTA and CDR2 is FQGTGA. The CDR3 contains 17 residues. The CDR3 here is CASSQTGTYSSYNEQFF. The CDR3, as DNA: TGTGCCAGCAGCCAAACCGGGACTTATAGCTCCTACAATGAGCAGTTCTTC.

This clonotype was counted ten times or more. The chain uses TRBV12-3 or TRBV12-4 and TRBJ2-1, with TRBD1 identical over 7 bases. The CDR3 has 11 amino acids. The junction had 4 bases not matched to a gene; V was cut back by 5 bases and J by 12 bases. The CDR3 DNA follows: TGTGCCAGCAGTCTCCGGGACAGGCAGTTCTTC. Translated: CASSLRDRQFF.

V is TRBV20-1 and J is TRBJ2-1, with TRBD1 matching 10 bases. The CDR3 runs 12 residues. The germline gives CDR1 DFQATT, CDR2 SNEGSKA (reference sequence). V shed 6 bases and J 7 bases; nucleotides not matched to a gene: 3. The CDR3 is CSAGQGTNEQFF. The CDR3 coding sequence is TGCAGTGCGGGACAGGGGACAAATGAGCAGTTCTTC.

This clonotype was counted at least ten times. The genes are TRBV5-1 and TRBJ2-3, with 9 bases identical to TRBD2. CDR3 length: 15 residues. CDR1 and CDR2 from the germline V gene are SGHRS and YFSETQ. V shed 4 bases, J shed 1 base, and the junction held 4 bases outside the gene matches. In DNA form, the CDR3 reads TGCGCCAGCAGCCCCCCTAGCGGGGGCACAGATACGCAGTATTTT. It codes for CASSPPSGGTDTQYF.

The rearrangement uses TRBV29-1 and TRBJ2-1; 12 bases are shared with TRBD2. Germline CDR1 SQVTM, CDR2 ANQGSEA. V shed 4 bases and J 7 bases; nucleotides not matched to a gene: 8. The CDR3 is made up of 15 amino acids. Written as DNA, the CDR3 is TGCAGCGTTGGACTAGCGGGAGTCTCAAGGAATGAGCAGTTCTTC. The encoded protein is CSVGLAGVSRNEQFF.

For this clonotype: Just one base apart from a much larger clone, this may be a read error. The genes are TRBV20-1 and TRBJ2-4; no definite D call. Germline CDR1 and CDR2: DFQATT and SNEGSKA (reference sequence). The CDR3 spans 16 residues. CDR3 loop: CCARRLASVAKNIQYF. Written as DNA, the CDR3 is TGCTGTGCTAGAAGATTGGCCAGCGTAGCCAAAAACATTCAGTACTTC.

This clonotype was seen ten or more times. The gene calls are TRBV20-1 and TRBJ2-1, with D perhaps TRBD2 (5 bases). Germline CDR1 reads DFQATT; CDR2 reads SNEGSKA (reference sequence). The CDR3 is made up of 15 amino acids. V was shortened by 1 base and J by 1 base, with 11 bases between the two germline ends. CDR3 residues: CSARVLGRSYNEQFF. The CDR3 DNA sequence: TGCAGTGCTAGAGTTTTAGGGAGATCCTACAATGAGCAGTTCTTC.

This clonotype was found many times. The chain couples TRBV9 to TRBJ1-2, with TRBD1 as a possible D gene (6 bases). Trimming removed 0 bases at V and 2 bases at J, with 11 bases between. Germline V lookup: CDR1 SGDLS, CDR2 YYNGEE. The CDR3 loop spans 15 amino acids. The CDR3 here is CASSVVGGLNYGYTF. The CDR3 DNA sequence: TGTGCCAGCAGCGTAGTCGGGGGGCTCAACTATGGCTACACCTTC.

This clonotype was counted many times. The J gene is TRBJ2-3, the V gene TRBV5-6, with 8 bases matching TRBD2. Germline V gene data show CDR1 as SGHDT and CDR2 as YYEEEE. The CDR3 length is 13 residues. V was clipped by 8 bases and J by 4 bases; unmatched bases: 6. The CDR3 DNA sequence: TGTGCCAGTTCCCAAGCGGGAGCAGATACGCAGTATTTT. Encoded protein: CASSQAGADTQYF. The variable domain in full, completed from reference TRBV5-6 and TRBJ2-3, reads DAGVTQSPTHLIKTRGQQVTLRCSPKSGHDTVSWYQQALGQGPQFIFQYYEEEERQRGNFPDRFSGHQFPNYSSELNVNALLLGDSALYLCASSQAGADTQYFGPGTRLTVL.

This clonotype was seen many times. This CDR3 is CSVDLSGTSDTDTQYF. In DNA form, the CDR3 reads TGCAGCGTTGATTTATCCGGGACTAGCGACACAGATACGCAGTATTTT. The genes are TRBV29-1 and TRBJ2-3, with 10 bases that match TRBD2. Per germline, CDR1 SQVTM and CDR2 ANQGSEA. With V trimmed by 3 bases and J by 2 bases, 8 bases remained unmatched. The CDR3 totals 16 residues.